This entry is about one T cell receptor beta chain. The clone's antigen remains unknown. It has no much larger one-base neighbor in the sample; base qualities were not kept. TCRbeta CDR3 regions were amplified from genomic DNA by means of the immunoSEQ Assay, a bias-controlled multiplex PCR. The study's own analysis went as follows. The number of nucleated cells in each sample was estimated from the amplification of reference gene primers within the assay. To quantify the absolute abundance of each unique TCRbeta CDR3 rearrangement, sequence reads were collapsed and filtered. For each sample, productive Simpson clonality was calculated by taking the square root of Simpson's diversity index across productive rearrangements. TCRdb provides this immuneACCESS table in a form limited to in-frame rearrangements. Some clones are lacking; in checked studies, under half of them reflect an unresolved V gene, and why the rest are absent is not known. The DNA was the basis for D and trimming; V, J and clone size are from that table. The sample yields about 92,000 clones; roughly 70% were counted once. Jointly, the top ten make up around 25% of the sample.

This sample was included in a study of blood T cell repertoires in COVID-19 (dated by TCRdb to about 2020). Broadly, across the study: The collaborator samples originated in the United States, Italy and Spain and spanned the acute and convalescent phases of COVID-19. The material from the prospective study consisted of cDNA or gDNA derived from T cells, B-cell-depleted T cells, or PBMCs. Subjects who had been exposed to COVID-19, were actively infected with it, or had recovered from it provided the deeply sampled blood TCRbeta repertoires that made up the dataset. The repertoires were released in a freely available public database intended as a resource for research on the immune response to SARS-CoV-2. Samples came from the ongoing ImmuneRACE study (first 160 participants) plus 1,254 subjects from 6 global collaborators. Nearly every sample came with metadata listing a de-identified subject ID, COVID-19 status, age in years and sex. Where available, HLA class I and class II types were taken from metadata supplied by the sample provider and were not determined by assay-based typing. On the study overall, not on this receptor specifically: How much clinical and demographic metadata was included differed by source and by participant, and the metadata was provided uncurated.

The collaborating institutions used their own protocols to collect whole blood in K2EDTA tubes. Collaborator samples were shipped for TCRbeta analysis as frozen whole blood, isolated PBMCs, or DNA extracted from either sample type. The sequenced sample consisted of peripheral blood. The origin of this receptor is a woman aged 55-75 years in a cohort sampled during active or convalescent COVID-19.

The DNA is as follows: TGTGCCAGCAGCTTCCCAGGGGGCGGACAGCCCCAGCATTTT. Its product reads: CASSFPGGGQPQHF. The sequence is built from TRBV7-2 and TRBJ1-5; TRBD1 fits 8 bases in the junction. Trimmed from V: 3 bases; trimmed from J: 7 bases; junction bases lacking a gene match: 5. The germline V gene sets CDR1 to SGHTA and CDR2 to FQGNSA. Measured from the cysteine to the phenylalanine, the CDR3 is 14 residues long. Of the read, only the CDR3 DNA is kept; its 42 bases are in frame from base 1.